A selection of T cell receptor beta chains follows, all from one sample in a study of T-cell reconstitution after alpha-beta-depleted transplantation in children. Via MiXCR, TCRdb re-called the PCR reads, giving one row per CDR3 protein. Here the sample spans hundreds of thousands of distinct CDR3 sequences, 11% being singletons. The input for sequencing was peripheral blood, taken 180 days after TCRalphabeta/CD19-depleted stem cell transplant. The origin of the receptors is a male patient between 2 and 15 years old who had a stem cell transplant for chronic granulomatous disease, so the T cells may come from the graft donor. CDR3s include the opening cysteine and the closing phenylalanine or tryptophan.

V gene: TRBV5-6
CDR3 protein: CASSFTGRAGYEQYF

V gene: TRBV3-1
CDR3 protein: CASSQDWLAGGTYNEQFF

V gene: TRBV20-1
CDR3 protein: CSASDPSGGRGETQYF

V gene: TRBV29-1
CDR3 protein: CSVEEGSGRFSYEQYF

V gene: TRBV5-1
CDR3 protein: CASSSPLLANTGELFF

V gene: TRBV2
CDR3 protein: CASSESWGGEQYF

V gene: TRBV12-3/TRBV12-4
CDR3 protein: CASTTTGGKNIQYF

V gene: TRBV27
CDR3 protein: CASSPLLQGMGTEAFF

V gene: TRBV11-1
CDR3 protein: CASSLRRDTVTGELFF

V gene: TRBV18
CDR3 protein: CASSPLNWDRGSEEQYF

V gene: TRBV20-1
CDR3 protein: CSASGPKRSYEQYF

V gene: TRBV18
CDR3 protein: CASSPQFGYNEQFF

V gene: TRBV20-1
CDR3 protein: CSASTLSNTGELFF